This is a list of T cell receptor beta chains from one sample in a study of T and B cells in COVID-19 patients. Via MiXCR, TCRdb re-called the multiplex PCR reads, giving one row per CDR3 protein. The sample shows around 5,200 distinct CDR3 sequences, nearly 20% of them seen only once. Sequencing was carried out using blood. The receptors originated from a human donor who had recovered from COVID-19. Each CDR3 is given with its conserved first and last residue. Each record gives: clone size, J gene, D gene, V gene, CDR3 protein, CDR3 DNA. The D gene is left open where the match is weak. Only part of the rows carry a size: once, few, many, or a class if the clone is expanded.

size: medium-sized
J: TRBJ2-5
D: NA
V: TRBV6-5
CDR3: CASRDAPGETQYF
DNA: TGTGCCAGCAGGGACGCACCGGGGGAGACCCAGTACTTC

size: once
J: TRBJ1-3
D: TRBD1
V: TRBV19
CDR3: CASSIRQGGGNTIYF
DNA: TGTGCCAGTAGTATCCGACAGGGCGGTGGAAACACCATATATTTT

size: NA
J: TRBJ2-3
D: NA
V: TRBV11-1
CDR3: CASGGGAAGDTQYF
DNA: TGTGCCAGCGGAGGGGGGGCGGCAGGAGATACGCAGTATTTT

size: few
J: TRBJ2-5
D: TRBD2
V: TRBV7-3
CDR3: CASSSSGPGETQYF
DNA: TGTGCCAGCAGCTCTAGCGGACCTGGGGAGACCCAGTACTTC

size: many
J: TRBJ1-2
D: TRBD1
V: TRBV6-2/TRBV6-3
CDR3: CASRPPGQVTYGYTF
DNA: TGTGCCAGCAGACCCCCGGGACAGGTTACCTATGGCTACACCTTC

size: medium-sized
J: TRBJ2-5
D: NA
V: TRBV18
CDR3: CASSPGLQTQYF
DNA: TGTGCCAGCTCACCAGGGTTACAGACCCAGTACTTC

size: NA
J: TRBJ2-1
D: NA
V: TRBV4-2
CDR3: CASSQIDPYNEQFF
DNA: TGTGCCAGCAGCCAAATAGATCCCTACAATGAGCAGTTCTTC

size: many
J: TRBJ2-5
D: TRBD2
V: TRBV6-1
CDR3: CASSLWGGNGQETQYF
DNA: TGTGCCAGCAGCCTCTGGGGGGGAAACGGACAAGAGACCCAGTACTTC

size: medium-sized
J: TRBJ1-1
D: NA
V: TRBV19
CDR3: CASSWAAGGTEAFF
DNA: TGTGCCAGTAGTTGGGCAGCTGGTGGCACTGAAGCTTTCTTT

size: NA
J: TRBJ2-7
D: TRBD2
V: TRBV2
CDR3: CASRKGVAGVDEQYF
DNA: TGTGCCAGCAGGAAGGGCGTAGCGGGTGTGGACGAGCAGTACTTC

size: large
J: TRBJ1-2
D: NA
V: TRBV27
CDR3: CASSLQGANYGYTF
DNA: TGTGCCAGCAGTTTGCAGGGTGCTAACTATGGCTACACCTTC

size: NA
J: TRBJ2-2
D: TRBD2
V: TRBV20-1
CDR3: CSANSLADRGGELCF
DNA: TGCAGTGCTAATTCTCTAGCGGACCGGGGAGGGGAGCTGTGTTTT

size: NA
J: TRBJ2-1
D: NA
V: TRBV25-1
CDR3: CASSEYHKGTEQFF
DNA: TGTGCCAGCAGTGAATACCACAAGGGGACTGAGCAGTTCTTC

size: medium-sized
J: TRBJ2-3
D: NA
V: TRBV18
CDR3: CASSPPADTQYF
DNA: TGTGCCAGCTCACCACCGGCAGATACGCAGTATTTT

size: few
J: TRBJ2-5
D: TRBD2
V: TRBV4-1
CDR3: CASAAGGGETQYF
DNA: TGCGCCAGCGCAGCGGGGGGCGGTGAGACCCAGTACTTC

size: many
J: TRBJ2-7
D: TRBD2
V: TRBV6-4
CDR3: CASSDRGLAGGPVMPYEQYF
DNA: TGTGCCAGCAGTGACCGGGGACTAGCGGGAGGGCCAGTAATGCCCTACGAGCAGTACTTC

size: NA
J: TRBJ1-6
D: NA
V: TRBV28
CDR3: CASSFLGSSYNSPLHF
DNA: TGTGCCAGCAGTTTTCTCGGGAGCTCCTATAATTCACCCCTCCACTTT

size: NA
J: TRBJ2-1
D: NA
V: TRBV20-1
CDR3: CSARDLLADYNEQFF
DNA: TGCAGTGCTAGAGATCTATTAGCAGACTACAATGAGCAGTTCTTC

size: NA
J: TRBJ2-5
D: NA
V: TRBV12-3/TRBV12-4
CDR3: CASSFARVLGFQETQYF
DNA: TGTGCCAGCAGTTTTGCCCGGGTTTTGGGCTTCCAAGAGACCCAGTACTTC

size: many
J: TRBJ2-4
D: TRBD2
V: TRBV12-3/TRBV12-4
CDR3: CASSLAGGRNIQYF
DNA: TGTGCCAGCAGCCTAGCGGGGGGGCGGAACATTCAGTACTTC

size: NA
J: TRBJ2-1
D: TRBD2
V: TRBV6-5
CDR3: CASRRPGLAGGPDEQFF
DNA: TGTGCCAGCAGGAGACCGGGACTAGCGGGGGGGCCCGATGAGCAGTTCTTC

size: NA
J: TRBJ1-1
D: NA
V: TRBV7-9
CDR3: CASSLFQKGEAFF
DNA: TGTGCCAGCAGCTTATTCCAGAAGGGTGAAGCTTTCTTT

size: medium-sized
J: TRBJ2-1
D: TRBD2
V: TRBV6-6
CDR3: CASSLSGGSYNEQFF
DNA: TGTGCCAGCAGCCTAAGCGGGGGCTCCTACAATGAGCAGTTCTTC

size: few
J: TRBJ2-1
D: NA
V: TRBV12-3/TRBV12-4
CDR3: CASSISWWQFF
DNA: TGTGCCAGCAGTATTTCTTGGTGGCAGTTCTTC

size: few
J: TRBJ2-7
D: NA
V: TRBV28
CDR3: CASEGTDDIYSYEQYF
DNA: TGTGCCAGCGAGGGGACGGATGATATTTACTCCTACGAGCAGTACTTC

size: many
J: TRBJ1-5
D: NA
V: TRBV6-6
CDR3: CASSYSPHRAGNQPQHF
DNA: TGTGCCAGCAGTTACTCCCCCCACAGGGCAGGCAATCAGCCCCAGCATTTT

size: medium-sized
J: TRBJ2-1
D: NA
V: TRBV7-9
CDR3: CASQEDPYNEQFF
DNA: TGTGCCAGCCAGGAGGACCCATACAATGAGCAGTTCTTC

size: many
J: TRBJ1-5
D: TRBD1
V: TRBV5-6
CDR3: CASSWMDRPNQPQHF
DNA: TGTGCCAGCAGCTGGATGGACAGGCCGAATCAGCCCCAGCATTTT

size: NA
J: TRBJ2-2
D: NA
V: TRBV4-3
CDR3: CASSPDPGVNTGELFF
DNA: TGCGCCAGCAGCCCAGACCCCGGGGTGAACACCGGGGAGCTGTTTTTT

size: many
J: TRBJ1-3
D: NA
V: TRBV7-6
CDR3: CASSLAPESGNTIYF
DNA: TGTGCCAGCAGCTTAGCGCCGGAGTCTGGAAACACCATATATTTT

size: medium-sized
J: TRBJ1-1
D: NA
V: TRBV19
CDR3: CASGGVSGVFDTEAFF
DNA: TGTGCCAGTGGGGGGGTATCTGGCGTGTTCGACACTGAAGCTTTCTTT

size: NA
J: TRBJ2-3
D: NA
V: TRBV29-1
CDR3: CSVEGGDTQYF
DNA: TGCAGCGTTGAAGGGGGGGATACGCAGTATTTT

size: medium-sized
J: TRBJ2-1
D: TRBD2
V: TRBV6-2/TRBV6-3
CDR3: CASSSHPSSGRTGNEQFF
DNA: TGTGCCAGCAGTTCCCACCCCTCTAGCGGGAGGACGGGTAATGAGCAGTTCTTC

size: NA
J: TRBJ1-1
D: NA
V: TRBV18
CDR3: CASSPNGGSGEAFF
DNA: TGTGCCAGCTCACCCAATGGGGGGAGTGGTGAAGCTTTCTTT

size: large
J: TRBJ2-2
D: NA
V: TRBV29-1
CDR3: CSVDGGSNTGELFF
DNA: TGCAGCGTTGACGGGGGCTCCAACACCGGGGAGCTGTTTTTT

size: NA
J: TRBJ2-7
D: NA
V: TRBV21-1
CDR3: CASSSRGGKPYEQYF
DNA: TGTGCCAGCAGCTCCCGCGGGGGGAAGCCCTACGAGCAGTACTTC

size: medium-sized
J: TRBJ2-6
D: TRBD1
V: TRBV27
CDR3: CASTKSAGTGNTRGGANVLTF
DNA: TGTGCCAGCACCAAATCCGCCGGGACAGGGAATACCCGGGGAGGGGCCAACGTCCTGACTTTC

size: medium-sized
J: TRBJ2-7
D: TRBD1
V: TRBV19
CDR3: CATKSRTGKHEQYF
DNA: TGTGCCACAAAATCAAGGACAGGGAAACACGAGCAGTACTTC

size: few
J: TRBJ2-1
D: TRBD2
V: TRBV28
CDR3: CASTKPSGRNEQFF
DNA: TGTGCCAGCACTAAGCCTAGCGGGAGAAATGAGCAGTTCTTC

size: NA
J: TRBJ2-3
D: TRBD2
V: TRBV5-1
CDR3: CASSSPRGDRGWTSGSTDTQYF
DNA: TGCGCCAGCAGCTCCCCAAGAGGAGACAGGGGTTGGACTAGCGGGAGCACAGATACGCAGTATTTT

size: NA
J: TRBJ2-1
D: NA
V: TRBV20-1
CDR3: CSARGRARSYNEQFF
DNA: TGCAGTGCTAGAGGTCGGGCCCGCTCCTACAATGAGCAGTTCTTC

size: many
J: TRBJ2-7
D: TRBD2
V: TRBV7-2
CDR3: CASSLGSGSGGYEQYF
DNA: TGTGCCAGCAGCTTAGGCAGCGGTAGCGGGGGGTACGAGCAGTACTTC

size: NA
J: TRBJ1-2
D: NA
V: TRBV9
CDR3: CASSATDTLYNYGYTF
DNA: TGTGCCAGCAGCGCGACGGACACACTTTATAACTATGGCTACACCTTC

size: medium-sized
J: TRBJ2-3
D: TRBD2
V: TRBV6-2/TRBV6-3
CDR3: CASHTRSRLLAVTDTQYF
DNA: TGTGCCAGCCATACTCGTAGTCGACTACTAGCGGTCACAGATACGCAGTATTTT

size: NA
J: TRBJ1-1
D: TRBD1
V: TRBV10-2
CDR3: CASSAGGNTEAFF
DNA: TGCGCCAGCAGTGCAGGGGGAAACACTGAAGCTTTCTTT

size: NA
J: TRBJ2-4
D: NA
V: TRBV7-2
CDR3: CASSYEGAKNIQYF
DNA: TGTGCCAGCAGCTACGAAGGGGCCAAAAACATTCAGTACTTC

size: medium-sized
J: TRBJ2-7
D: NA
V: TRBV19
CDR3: CASSIGAAGYEQYF
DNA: TGTGCCAGTAGTATAGGGGCTGCGGGGTACGAGCAGTACTTC

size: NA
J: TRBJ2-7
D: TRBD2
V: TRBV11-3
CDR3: CASSSGLAYEQYF
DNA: TGTGCCAGCAGCTCAGGACTAGCCTACGAGCAGTACTTC

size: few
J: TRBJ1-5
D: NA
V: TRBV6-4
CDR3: CASSEEGTNQPQHF
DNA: TGTGCCAGCAGTGAAGAAGGCACGAATCAGCCCCAGCATTTT

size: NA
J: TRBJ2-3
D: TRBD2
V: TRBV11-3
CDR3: CASSSGLAGGEDTQYF
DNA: TGTGCCAGCAGCTCAGGACTAGCCGGAGGAGAAGATACGCAGTATTTT

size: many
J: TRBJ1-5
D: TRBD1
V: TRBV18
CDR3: CASSPGTDNQPQHF
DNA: TGTGCCAGCTCACCCGGGACAGATAATCAGCCCCAGCATTTT

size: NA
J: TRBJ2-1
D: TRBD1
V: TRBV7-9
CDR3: CASSRGGQKTNEQFF
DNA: TGTGCCAGCTCCAGAGGGGGACAGAAAACCAATGAGCAGTTCTTC

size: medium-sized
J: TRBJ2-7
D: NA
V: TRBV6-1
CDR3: CASSALSGIGEQYF
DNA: TGTGCCAGCAGTGCACTTTCAGGGATAGGCGAGCAGTACTTC

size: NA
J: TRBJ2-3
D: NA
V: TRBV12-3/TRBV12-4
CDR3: CASSLTSPLTDTQYF
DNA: TGTGCCAGCAGTTTAACTAGCCCCCTAACAGATACGCAGTATTTT

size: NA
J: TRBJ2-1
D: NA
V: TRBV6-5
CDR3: CASSYVGCAGTGELFF
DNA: TGTGCCAGCAGTTACGTGGGATGTGCGGGGACCGGGGAGCTGTTCTTC

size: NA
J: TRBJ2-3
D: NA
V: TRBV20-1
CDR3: CSAIRAGTDTQYF
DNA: TGCAGTGCTATACGAGCGGGCACAGATACGCAGTATTTT

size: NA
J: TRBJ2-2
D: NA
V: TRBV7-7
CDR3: CASSSLPNTGELFF
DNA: TGTGCCAGCAGCTCTTTGCCCAACACCGGGGAGCTGTTTTTT